Below, 20 T cell receptor beta chains from the same sample are listed, as sequenced in a study of T cell responses to AZD1222 COVID-19 vaccine (dated by TCRdb to the early 2020s). The label giving this sample's time point can be read as: baseline before first vaccination. The receptor library was made with the immunoSEQ multiplex PCR assay. This is the immuneACCESS table as TCRdb keeps it, with only in-frame sequences that have V and J called. A part of the clones is gone; compared with another copy, unresolved V genes explain less than half, and the rest is unexplained. The sample table contains tens of thousands of clones; only one count was recorded for roughly 82% of them. The ten largest account for roughly 20% of the sample. The sample was peripheral blood, taken on day 0 of AZD1222 vaccination. The receptors derive from an adult in good health.

The chain uses TRBV9 and TRBJ2-2; D is possibly TRBD2 (6 bases). The length of the CDR3 is 16 residues. From germline, CDR1 is SGDLS and CDR2 YYNGEE. The ends were cut back, 3 bases at V and 5 bases at J, with 17 bases in the middle. CDR3 nucleotides: TGTGCCAGCAGCGCTTACGGGAGCTGGGAGACCGGGGAGCTGTTTTTT. Amino acid sequence: CASSAYGSWETGELFF.

The chain is built from TRBV28 and TRBJ1-3; D not resolved. Deletions cut 7 bases from V and 5 bases from J, with 21 bases between. Germline V lookup: CDR1 MDHEN, CDR2 SYDVKM. The CDR3 extends over 16 amino acids. The CDR3 bases are TGTGCCAGCATCCCCACGGGCGCGGGCTCAAGAAACACCATATATTTT. Amino acids: CASIPTGAGSRNTIYF.

V is TRBV28 and J is TRBJ2-7; D unclear. The germline V and J ends were trimmed by 5 bases and 2 bases, with 16 bases remaining between them. The CDR3 length is 15 residues. Germline assignment: CDR1 MDHEN and CDR2 SYDVKM. CDR3 in amino acids: CASSPISLGAYEQYF. In DNA form, the CDR3 reads TGTGCCAGCAGTCCGATATCCTTGGGCGCCTACGAGCAGTACTTC.

The chain employs TRBV7-2 and TRBJ2-3, with 8 bases identical to TRBD2. Germline V CDR1 and CDR2: SGHTA, FQGNSA. Unmatched junction bases numbered 2, after V lost 1 base and J lost 5 bases. There are 14 residues in the CDR3. The CDR3 spells CASSLGTSGDTQYF. The CDR3 DNA is TGTGCCAGCAGCTTAGGTACTAGCGGAGATACGCAGTATTTT.

The chain carries TRBV4-3 and TRBJ2-1; TRBD1 is a possible D gene (6 bases). This CDR3 is built from 14 residues. Per the germline V gene, CDR1 is LGHNA and CDR2 is YSLEER. V was pared by 0 bases and J by 8 bases, with 11 bases between. CDR3 nucleotide sequence: TGCGCCAGCAGCCAAGATCCAGGGGTGTATGAGCAGTTCTTC. This translates into CASSQDPGVYEQFF.

The V call is TRBV19, the J call TRBJ1-5; D is unclear. Per germline, CDR1 LNHDA and CDR2 SQIVND (reference sequence). There are 13 residues in the CDR3. The ends were cut back, 5 bases at V and 6 bases at J, with 11 bases in the middle. CDR3: CASSPRSGQPQHF. The CDR3 DNA reads TGTGCCAGTAGTCCCCGGTCGGGTCAGCCCCAGCATTTT.

This clone was picked up one time. V gene TRBV6-5 combines with J gene TRBJ2-2; D is uncertain. The CDR3 has 11 amino acids. Germline V gene data show CDR1 as MNHEY and CDR2 as SVGAGI. Deletions cut 6 bases from V and 8 bases from J, with 7 bases between. The CDR3 region has the DNA TGTGCCAGCAGGTCGCGGGGGGAGCTGTTTTTT. This sequence encodes CASRSRGELFF.

This chain connects TRBV14 to TRBJ2-5; a weak D match, TRBD1 (5 bases). This CDR3 is 13 amino acids long. The ends were cut back, 4 bases at V and 1 base at J, with 7 bases in the middle. CDR1 and CDR2 (germline): SGHDN, FVKESK. The CDR3, as DNA: TGTGCCAGCAGCCCGACAGTCCAAGAGACCCAGTACTTC. Its translation is CASSPTVQETQYF.

This clone was seen a single time. This chain joins TRBV28 and TRBJ1-2; TRBD1 might be the D (5 bases). V lost 4 bases and J lost 1, with 13 bases in between. Germline V CDR1 and CDR2: MDHEN, SYDVKM. CDR3 length: 15 amino acids. The CDR3 loop is CASSWGGDINYGYTF. The CDR3 DNA reads as TGTGCCAGCAGTTGGGGAGGGGATATTAACTATGGCTACACCTTC.

The J gene is TRBJ2-2, the V gene TRBV10-1; 12 bases match TRBD2. CDR1 is WNHNN, CDR2 SYGVQD, per germline (reference sequence). V shed 3 bases and J 4 bases; nucleotides not matched to a gene: 9. The CDR3 runs to 18 residues. The CDR3 DNA reads TGCGCCAGCAGTGAAAGGCCTGGACTAGCGGGATTCACCGGGGAGCTGTTTTTT. This gives the protein CASSERPGLAGFTGELFF.

The chain employs TRBV28 and TRBJ1-1, with 9 bases lining up with TRBD1. This CDR3 contains 14 residues. The germline gives CDR1 MDHEN, CDR2 SYDVKM. V shed 4 bases and J 5 bases; nucleotides not matched to a gene: 5. The CDR3 DNA follows: TGTGCCAGCAGTTCGGGACAGGGAAGGACTGAAGCTTTCTTT. Encoded protein: CASSSGQGRTEAFF.

The chain has TRBV5-8 and TRBJ1-5; no reliable D call. Germline V CDR1 and CDR2: SGHTS, YDEGEE. Between the trimmed V and J ends, which lost 2 bases and 5 bases, there was a span of 5 bases. CDR3 length: 12 residues. CDR3 nucleotide sequence: TGTGCCAGCAGCTTCCAGTATCAGCCCCAGCATTTT. Translating gives CASSFQYQPQHF.

This clone appeared once. The rearrangement joins TRBV27 to TRBJ1-2; D gene unclear. Trimming removed 3 bases at V and 7 bases at J, with 12 bases between. The CDR3 consists of 13 residues. Germline V gene lookup returns CDR1 MNHEY and CDR2 SMNVEV (reference sequence). CDR3 DNA sequence: TGTGCCAGCAGTTTTCTCGTTGGTAGTGGCTACACCTTC. Translating gives CASSFLVGSGYTF.

The chain couples TRBV9 to TRBJ2-1; D is unclear. V was trimmed by 4 bases and J by 3 bases, leaving 17 bases between them. CDR3 length: 16 residues. Germline CDR1 and CDR2: SGDLS and YYNGEE. The CDR3 region is CASSPSLLGSYNEQFF. CDR3 nucleotides: TGTGCCAGCAGCCCCAGTCTCCTAGGAAGCTACAATGAGCAGTTCTTC.

The chain combines TRBV28 with TRBJ1-1; D call uncertain. Trimming removed 1 base at V and 8 bases at J, with 5 bases between. The V gene's germline CDR1 is MDHEN and CDR2 SYDVKM. This CDR3 is 11 amino acids long. The CDR3 bases are TGTGCCAGCAGTTTATCGACAGAAGCTTTCTTT. Translating it yields CASSLSTEAFF.

V gene TRBV11-2 combines with J gene TRBJ2-1, with 10 positions matching TRBD2. V gave up 4 bases and J gave up 5 bases; unmatched junction bases: 5. CDR1 and CDR2 from the germline V gene are SGHAT and FQNNGV. The CDR3 is made up of 15 amino acids. In DNA form, the CDR3 reads TGTGCCAGCAGCTCAACTAGCGGGAAGCACAATGAGCAGTTCTTC. It encodes CASSSTSGKHNEQFF. Filled out from reference TRBV11-2 and TRBJ2-1, the complete variable domain reads EAGVAQSPRYKIIEKRQSVAFWCNPISGHATLYWYQQILGQGPKLLIQFQNNGVVDDSQLPKDRFSAERLKGVDSTLKIQPAKLEDSAVYLCASSSTSGKHNEQFFGPGTRLTVL.

The rearrangement links TRBV7-9 to TRBJ2-5, with 11 bases aligning to TRBD2. Germline V lookup: CDR1 SEHNR, CDR2 FQNEAQ (reference sequence). The CDR3 sequence is 15 residues long. Unmatched junction bases numbered 10, after V lost 6 bases and J lost 7 bases. As DNA, the CDR3 is TGTGCCAGCAGGGCGGGACTAGCGGCAACAGGGACCCAGTACTTC. Amino acids: CASRAGLAATGTQYF.

The chain couples TRBV19 to TRBJ2-1, with TRBD2 identical over 11 bases. The CDR3 loop spans 16 amino acids. CDR1 LNHDA and CDR2 SQIVND come from the germline V gene (reference sequence). Trimming took 5 bases from V and 4 from J; bases not matched to a gene: 7. This chain's CDR3 is CASSPRTSGRYNEQFF. The CDR3 bases are TGTGCCAGTAGTCCGCGGACTAGCGGGCGGTACAATGAGCAGTTCTTC.

The chain recombines TRBV6-1 with TRBJ1-3; D uncertain. The V end lost 0 bases, the J end lost 0 bases, and 6 bases lay between the germline ends. CDR1 and CDR2 from the germline V gene are MNHNS and SASEGT. The CDR3 is 15 residues long. For the CDR3, the DNA is TGTGCCAGCAGTGAAGCGGGCGTCTCTGGAAACACCATATATTTT. Its translation: CASSEAGVSGNTIYF.

This chain uses TRBV4-1 with TRBJ2-7; tentatively, D is TRBD1 or TRBD2 (5 bases each). Per the germline V gene, CDR1 is MGHRA and CDR2 is YSYEKL. This CDR3 has 14 residues. V was trimmed by 4 bases and J by 5 bases, leaving 15 bases between them. CDR3 residues: CASSPRAVGDEQYF. CDR3 sequence (DNA): TGCGCCAGCAGCCCTAGGGCGGTGGGGGACGAGCAGTACTTC.